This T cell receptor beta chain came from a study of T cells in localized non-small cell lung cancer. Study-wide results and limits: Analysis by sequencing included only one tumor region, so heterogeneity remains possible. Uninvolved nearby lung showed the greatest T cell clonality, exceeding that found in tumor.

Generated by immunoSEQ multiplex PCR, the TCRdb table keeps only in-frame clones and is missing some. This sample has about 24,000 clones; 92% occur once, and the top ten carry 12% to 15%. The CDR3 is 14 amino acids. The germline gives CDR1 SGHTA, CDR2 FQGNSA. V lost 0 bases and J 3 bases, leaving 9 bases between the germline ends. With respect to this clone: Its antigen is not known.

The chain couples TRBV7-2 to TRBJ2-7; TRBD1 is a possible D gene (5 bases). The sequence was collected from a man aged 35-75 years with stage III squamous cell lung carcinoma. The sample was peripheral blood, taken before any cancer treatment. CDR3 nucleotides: TGTGCCAGCAGCTTAGCCGGCAGGGACTACGAGCAGTACTTC. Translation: CASSLAGRDYEQYF.